Presented here are 15 T cell receptor beta chains from one specimen sequenced in a study of T-cell reconstitution after alpha-beta-depleted transplantation in children. Unique molecular identifiers were built into the TCRbeta library. TCRdb used MiXCR to reprocess the PCR reads, holding one entry per CDR3 protein. In the table there are about 980,000 distinct CDR3 sequences, about 31% of which are singletons. This specimen was PBMCs, mostly from graft donor cells, taken 360 days after TCRalphabeta/CD19-depleted stem cell transplant. The receptors were gathered from a boy under two years old who had a stem cell transplant for SCID, so the T cells may come from the graft donor.

The chain uses TRBV19 and TRBJ2-1; 9 bases align to TRBD1. V lost 11 bases to trimming and J lost 1 base; unmatched junction nucleotides: 18. CDR1 is LNHDA and CDR2 is SQIVND in the germline V gene (reference sequence). The CDR3 has 18 amino acids. The CDR3 DNA reads as TGTGCCTTCTCTCTCCGAACAGGGGGCGCAGGGTCCTACAATGAGCAGTTCTTC. Translation: CAFSLRTGGAGSYNEQFF.

There are a few counts of this clonotype. The chain links TRBV29-1 to TRBJ2-3; D unclear. The CDR3 is 12 amino acids. The germline V gene has CDR1 SQVTM and CDR2 ANQGSEA. V was clipped by 3 bases and J by 6 bases, with 10 bases between them. In nucleotides, the CDR3 is TGCAGCGTTGACGGCGATGTGGATACGCAGTATTTT. Its translation is CSVDGDVDTQYF.

The chain uses TRBV28 and TRBJ2-3, with 11 bases identical to TRBD1. The CDR3 consists of 16 residues. From germline, CDR1 is MDHEN and CDR2 SYDVKM. V shed 7 bases and J 3 bases; nucleotides not matched to a gene: 9. CDR3 nucleotides: TGTGCCAGCACCGAGGACAGGGGGCGCCTAACAGATACGCAGTATTTT. Translated: CASTEDRGRLTDTQYF. Combining the CDR3 with reference TRBV28 and TRBJ2-3 gives the whole variable domain DVKVTQSSRYLVKRTGEKVFLECVQDMDHENMFWYRQDPGLGLRLIYFSYDVKMKEKGDIPEGYSVSREKKERFSLILESASTNQTSMYLCASTEDRGRLTDTQYFGPGTRLTVL.

This clonotype has at least ten counts. The rearrangement uses TRBV15 and TRBJ2-3; D unresolved. V gave up 3 bases and J gave up 2 bases, with 3 bases separating them. This CDR3 is built from 12 residues. CDR1 LNHNV and CDR2 YYDKDF come from the germline V gene (reference sequence). The CDR3 coding sequence is TGTGCCACCAGCAGGTTCACAGATACGCAGTATTTT. Translated: CATSRFTDTQYF.

This chain joins TRBV15 and TRBJ2-2, with TRBD2 as a possible D gene (6 bases). With 0 bases removed from V and 5 bases from J, the gap between germline ends came to 13 bases. The CDR3 runs to 16 residues. Germline V gene data show CDR1 as LNHNV and CDR2 as YYDKDF (reference sequence). CDR3 in amino acids: CATSRDPLGGTGELFF. CDR3 nucleotide sequence: TGTGCCACCAGCAGAGATCCCCTAGGAGGGACCGGGGAGCTGTTTTTT.

This clonotype showed up just a few times. The J gene is TRBJ2-7, the V gene TRBV20-1, with D perhaps TRBD1 or TRBD2 (5 bases each). V shed 3 bases and J shed 0 bases, with 12 bases lying between them. CDR1 is DFQATT, CDR2 SNEGSKA, per germline (reference sequence). This CDR3 is 14 amino acids long. CDR3 in DNA: TGCAGTGCTAGTGGGACGCTCAGCTCCTACGAGCAGTACTTC. As protein: CSASGTLSSYEQYF.

This chain uses TRBV20-1 with TRBJ2-2; possibly TRBD1 or TRBD2 for D (5 bases each). Germline lookup yields CDR1 DFQATT and CDR2 SNEGSKA (reference sequence). V was clipped by 3 bases and J by 8 bases, with 22 bases between them. This CDR3 has 16 residues. The CDR3 bases are TGCAGTGCTAGGACGACCGGGACGCCTGGGACGGGGGAGCTGTTTTTT. Translation: CSARTTGTPGTGELFF.

The V call is TRBV7-9, the J call TRBJ2-2; TRBD1 or TRBD2 may be the D gene (5 bases each). Germline V lookup: CDR1 SEHNR, CDR2 FQNEAQ (reference sequence). Deletions cut 5 bases from V and 4 bases from J, with 17 bases between. The CDR3 covers 16 residues. The DNA for the CDR3 is TGTGCCAGCAGCCCCGTCTTGCCGGGGACCACCGGGGAGCTGTTTTTT. This encodes CASSPVLPGTTGELFF.

The chain carries TRBV20-1 and TRBJ1-2; D may be TRBD1 (6 bases). The germline CDR1 and CDR2 sequences are DFQATT and SNEGSKA (reference sequence). The CDR3 spans 13 residues. Trimming removed 0 bases at V and 4 bases at J, with 9 bases between. CDR3 region: CSARDLGAYGYTF. CDR3 bases: TGCAGTGCTAGAGATTTGGGGGCCTATGGCTACACCTTC.

The rearrangement joins TRBV20-1 to TRBJ2-7; D might be TRBD1 (7 bases). The CDR3 runs to 13 residues. Germline V CDR1 and CDR2: DFQATT, SNEGSKA (reference sequence). V lost 2 bases to trimming and J lost 7 bases, with 15 bases between them. The chain's CDR3 is CSARSDRAGEQYF. DNA of the CDR3: TGCAGTGCTAGATCCGACAGGGCGGGAGAGCAGTACTTC.

The V and J genes are TRBV20-1 and TRBJ2-3; tentative D call: TRBD2 (7 bases). The V gene's germline CDR1 is DFQATT and CDR2 SNEGSKA (reference sequence). The CDR3 is 15 residues long. The V end was cut by 1 base, the J end by 4 bases, with 15 bases between. In nucleotides, the CDR3 is TGCAGTGCTAGAGTGCCGGGGGGCCGCCCAGATACGCAGTATTTT. It specifies CSARVPGGRPDTQYF.

This clonotype was observed a few times. The CDR3 region is CASSFTDWRGGYEQYF. In DNA, the CDR3 is TGTGCCAGCAGCTTTACGGATTGGAGGGGCGGGTACGAGCAGTACTTC. The J gene is TRBJ2-7, the V gene TRBV7-6; a weak D match, TRBD2 (6 bases). The CDR3 runs to 16 residues. Germline CDR1 SGHVS, CDR2 FNYEAQ. V was trimmed by 3 bases and J by 4 bases, leaving 19 bases between them.

This clonotype was observed a handful of times. The V gene is TRBV10-3, the J gene TRBJ2-1; 8 nucleotides line up with TRBD1. The CDR3 contains 14 residues. From germline, CDR1 is ENHRY and CDR2 SYGVKD. The junction had 3 bases not matched to a gene; V was cut back by 6 bases and J by 2 bases. CDR3 nucleotide sequence: TGTGCCATCAGAGACAGGGGCCCCTACAATGAGCAGTTCTTC. It specifies CAIRDRGPYNEQFF.

The chain joins TRBV11-2 to TRBJ2-7; D is perhaps TRBD1 (6 bases). The CDR3 has 14 residues. V shed 0 bases and J shed 3 bases, with 9 bases lying between them. The germline V gene encodes CDR1 SGHAT and CDR2 FQNNGV. The CDR3 region has the DNA TGTGCCAGCAGCTTAGATGGGGGCATCTACGAGCAGTACTTC. Translation gives CASSLDGGIYEQYF.

This clonotype was counted a few times. The chain recombines TRBV7-2 with TRBJ2-1; the D is unclear. CDR3 length: 11 amino acids. CDR1 and CDR2 (germline): SGHTA, FQGNSA. V was cut by 4 bases and J by 10 bases, with 8 bases left in between. The CDR3 here is CASSYGWEQFF. The CDR3, as DNA: TGTGCCAGCAGCTACGGATGGGAGCAGTTCTTC. The full variable domain, in which reference TRBV7-2 and TRBJ2-1 provide the parts outside the CDR3, is GAGVSQSPSNKVTEKGKDVELRCDPISGHTALYWYRQSLGQGLEFLIYFQGNSAPDKSGLPSDRFSAERTGGSVSTLTIQRTQQEDSAVYLCASSYGWEQFFGPGTRLTVL.